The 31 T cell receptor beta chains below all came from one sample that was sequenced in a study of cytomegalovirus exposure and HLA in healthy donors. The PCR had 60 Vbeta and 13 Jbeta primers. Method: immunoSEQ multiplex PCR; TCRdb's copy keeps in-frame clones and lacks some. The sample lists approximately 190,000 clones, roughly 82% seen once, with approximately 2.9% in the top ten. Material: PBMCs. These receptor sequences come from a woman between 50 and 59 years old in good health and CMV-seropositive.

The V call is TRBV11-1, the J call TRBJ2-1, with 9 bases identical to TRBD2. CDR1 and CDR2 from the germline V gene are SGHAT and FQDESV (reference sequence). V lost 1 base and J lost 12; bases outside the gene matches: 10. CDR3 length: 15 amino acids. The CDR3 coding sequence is TGTGCCAGCAGCTTAGGGGTAGCGGGGGCCGAGGGGCAGTTCTTC. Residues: CASSLGVAGAEGQFF.

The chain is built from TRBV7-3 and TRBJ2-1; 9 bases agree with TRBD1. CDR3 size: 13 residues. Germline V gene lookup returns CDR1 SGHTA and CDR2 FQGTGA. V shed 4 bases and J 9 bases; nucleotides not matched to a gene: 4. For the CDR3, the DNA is TGTGCCAGCAGCTCACAGGGGGCTAGTGAGCAGTTCTTC. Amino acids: CASSSQGASEQFF.

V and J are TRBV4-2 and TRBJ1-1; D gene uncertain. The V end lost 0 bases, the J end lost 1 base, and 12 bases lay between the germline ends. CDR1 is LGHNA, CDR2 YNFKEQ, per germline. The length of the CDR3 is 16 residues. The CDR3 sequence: CASSQETGVGNTEAFF. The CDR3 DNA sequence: TGTGCCAGCAGCCAAGAAACCGGGGTCGGGAACACTGAAGCTTTCTTT.

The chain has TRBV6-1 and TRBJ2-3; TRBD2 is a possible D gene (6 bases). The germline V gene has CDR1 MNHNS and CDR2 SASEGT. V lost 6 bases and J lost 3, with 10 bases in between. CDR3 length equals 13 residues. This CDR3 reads CASSRGGTDTQYF. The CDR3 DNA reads TGTGCCAGCAGCCGTGGGGGGACAGATACGCAGTATTTT.

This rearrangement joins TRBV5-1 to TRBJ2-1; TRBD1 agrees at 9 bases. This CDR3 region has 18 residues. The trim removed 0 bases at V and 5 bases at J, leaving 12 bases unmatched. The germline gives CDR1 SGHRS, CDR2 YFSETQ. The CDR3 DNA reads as TGCGCCAGCAGCTTGGGACCTCGGGGACAGGGCGTAAACAATGAGCAGTTCTTC. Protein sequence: CASSLGPRGQGVNNEQFF.

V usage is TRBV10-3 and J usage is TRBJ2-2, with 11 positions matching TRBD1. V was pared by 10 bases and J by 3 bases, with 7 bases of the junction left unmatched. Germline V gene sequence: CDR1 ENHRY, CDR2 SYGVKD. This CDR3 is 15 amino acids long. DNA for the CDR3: TGTGCCAGCAGCTGGACAGGGGGCGACACCGGGGAGCTGTTTTTT. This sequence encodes CASSWTGGDTGELFF.

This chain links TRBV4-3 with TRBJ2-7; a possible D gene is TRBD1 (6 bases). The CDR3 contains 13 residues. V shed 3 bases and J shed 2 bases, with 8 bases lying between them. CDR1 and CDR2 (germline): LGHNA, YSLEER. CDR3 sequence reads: CASSQDSPYEQYF. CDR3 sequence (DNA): TGCGCCAGCAGCCAGGACAGTCCCTACGAGCAGTACTTC.

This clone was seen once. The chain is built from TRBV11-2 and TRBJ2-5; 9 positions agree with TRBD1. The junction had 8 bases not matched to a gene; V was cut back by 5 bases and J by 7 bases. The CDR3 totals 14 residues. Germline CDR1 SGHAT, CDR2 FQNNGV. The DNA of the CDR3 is TGTGCCAGCAGCGCGGGACAGGGTGAAGGGACCCAGTACTTC. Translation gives CASSAGQGEGTQYF.

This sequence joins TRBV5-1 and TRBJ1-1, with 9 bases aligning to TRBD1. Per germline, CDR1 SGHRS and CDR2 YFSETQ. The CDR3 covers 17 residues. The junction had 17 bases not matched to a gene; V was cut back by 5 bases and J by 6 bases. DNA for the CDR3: TGCGCCAGCAGGGACATACGACAGGGGGTGGACGTGGCTGAAGCTTTCTTT. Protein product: CASRDIRQGVDVAEAFF.

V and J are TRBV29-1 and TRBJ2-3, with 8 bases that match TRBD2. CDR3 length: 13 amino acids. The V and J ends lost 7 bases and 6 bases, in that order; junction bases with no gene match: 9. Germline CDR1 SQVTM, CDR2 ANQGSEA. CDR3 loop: CSGLAGGADTQYF. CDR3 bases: TGCAGCGGTTTGGCGGGGGGAGCGGATACGCAGTATTTT.

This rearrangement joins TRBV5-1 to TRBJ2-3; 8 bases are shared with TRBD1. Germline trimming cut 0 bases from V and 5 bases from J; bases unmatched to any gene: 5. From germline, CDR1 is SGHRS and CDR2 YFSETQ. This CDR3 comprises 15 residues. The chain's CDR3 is CASSLETGEVDTQYF. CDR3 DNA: TGCGCCAGCAGCTTGGAGACAGGGGAGGTAGATACGCAGTATTTT. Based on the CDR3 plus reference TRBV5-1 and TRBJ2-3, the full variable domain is KAGVTQTPRYLIKTRGQQVTLSCSPISGHRSVSWYQQTPGQGLQFLFEYFSETQRNKGNFPGRFSGRQFSNSRSEMNVSTLELGDSALYLCASSLETGEVDTQYFGPGTRLTVL.

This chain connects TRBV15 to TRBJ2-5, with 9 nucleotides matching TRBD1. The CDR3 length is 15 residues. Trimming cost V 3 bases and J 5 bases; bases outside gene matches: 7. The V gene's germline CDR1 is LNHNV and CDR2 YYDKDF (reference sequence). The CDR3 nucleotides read TGTGCCACCAGCAGGGGGGACAGGGAGTCCGAGACCCAGTACTTC. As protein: CATSRGDRESETQYF. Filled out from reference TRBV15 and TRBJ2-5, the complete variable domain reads DAMVIQNPRYQVTQFGKPVTLSCSQTLNHNVMYWYQQKSSQAPKLLFHYYDKDFNNEADTPDNFQSRRPNTSFCFLDIRSPGLGDTAMYLCATSRGDRESETQYFGPGTRLLVL.

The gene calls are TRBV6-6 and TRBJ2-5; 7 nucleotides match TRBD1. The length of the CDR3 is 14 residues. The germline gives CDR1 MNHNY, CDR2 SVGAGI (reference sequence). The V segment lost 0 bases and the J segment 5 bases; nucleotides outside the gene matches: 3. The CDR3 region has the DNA TGTGCCAGCAGTTACTCAGGGGGCTGGGAGACCCAGTACTTC. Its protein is CASSYSGGWETQYF.

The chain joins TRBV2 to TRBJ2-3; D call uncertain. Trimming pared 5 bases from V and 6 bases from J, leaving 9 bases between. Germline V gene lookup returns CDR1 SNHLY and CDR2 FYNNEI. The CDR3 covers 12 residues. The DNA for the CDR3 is TGTGCCAGCAGTCCCCAGTGGGATACGCAGTATTTT. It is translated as CASSPQWDTQYF. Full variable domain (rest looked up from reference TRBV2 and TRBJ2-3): EPEVTQTPSHQVTQMGQEVILRCVPISNHLYFYWYRQILGQKVEFLVSFYNNEISEKSEIFDDQFSVERPDGSNFTLKIRSTKLEDSAMYFCASSPQWDTQYFGPGTRLTVL.

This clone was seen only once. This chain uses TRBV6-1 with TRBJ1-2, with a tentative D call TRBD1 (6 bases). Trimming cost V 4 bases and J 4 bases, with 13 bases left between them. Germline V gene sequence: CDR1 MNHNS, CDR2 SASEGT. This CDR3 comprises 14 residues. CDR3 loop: CASSAETGTYGYTF. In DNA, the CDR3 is TGTGCCAGCAGTGCAGAGACAGGAACCTATGGCTACACCTTC.

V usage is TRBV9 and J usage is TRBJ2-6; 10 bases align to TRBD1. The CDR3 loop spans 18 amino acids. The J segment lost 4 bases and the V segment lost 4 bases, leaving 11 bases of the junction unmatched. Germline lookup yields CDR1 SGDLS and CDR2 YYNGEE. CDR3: CASSPPGTGVSGANVLTF. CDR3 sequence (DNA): TGTGCCAGCAGCCCCCCGGGGACAGGGGTCTCCGGGGCCAACGTCCTGACTTTC.

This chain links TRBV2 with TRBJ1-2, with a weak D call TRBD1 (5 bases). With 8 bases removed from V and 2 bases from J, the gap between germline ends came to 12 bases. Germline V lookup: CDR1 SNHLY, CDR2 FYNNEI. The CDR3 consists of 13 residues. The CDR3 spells CASGQGRNYGYTF. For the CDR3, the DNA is TGTGCCAGCGGGCAGGGAAGGAACTATGGCTACACCTTC.

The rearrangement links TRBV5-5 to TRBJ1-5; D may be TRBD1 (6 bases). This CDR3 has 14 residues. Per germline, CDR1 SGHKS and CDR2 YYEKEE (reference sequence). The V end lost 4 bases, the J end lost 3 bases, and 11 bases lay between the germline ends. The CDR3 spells CASSGTPHNQPQHF. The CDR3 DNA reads TGTGCCAGCAGCGGGACACCACACAATCAGCCCCAGCATTTT.

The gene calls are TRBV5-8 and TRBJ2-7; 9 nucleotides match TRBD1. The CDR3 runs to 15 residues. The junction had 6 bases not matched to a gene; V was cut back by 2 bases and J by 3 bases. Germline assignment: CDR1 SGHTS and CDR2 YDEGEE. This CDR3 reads CASSLYRGRGYEQYF. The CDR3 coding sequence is TGTGCCAGCAGCTTATACAGGGGGCGAGGCTACGAGCAGTACTTC.

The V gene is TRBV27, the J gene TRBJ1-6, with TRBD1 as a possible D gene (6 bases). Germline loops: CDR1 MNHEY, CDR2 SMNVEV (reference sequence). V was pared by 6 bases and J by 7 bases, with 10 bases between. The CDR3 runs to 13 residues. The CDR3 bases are TGTGCCAGCAGCTACAGGGAGAATTCACCCCTCCACTTT. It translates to CASSYRENSPLHF.

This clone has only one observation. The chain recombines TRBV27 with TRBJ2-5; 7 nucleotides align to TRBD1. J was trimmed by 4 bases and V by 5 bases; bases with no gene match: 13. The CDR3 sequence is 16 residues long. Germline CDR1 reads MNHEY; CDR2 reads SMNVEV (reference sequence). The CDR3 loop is CASSPRQGIGRETQYF. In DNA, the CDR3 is TGTGCCAGCAGTCCCCGACAGGGTATAGGTCGAGAGACCCAGTACTTC.

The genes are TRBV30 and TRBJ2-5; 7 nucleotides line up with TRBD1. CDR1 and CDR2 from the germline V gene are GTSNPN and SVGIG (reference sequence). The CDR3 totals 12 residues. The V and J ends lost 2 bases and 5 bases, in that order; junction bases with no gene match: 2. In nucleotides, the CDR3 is TGTGCCTGGAGTTTGACAGGGGAGACCCAGTACTTC. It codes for CAWSLTGETQYF.

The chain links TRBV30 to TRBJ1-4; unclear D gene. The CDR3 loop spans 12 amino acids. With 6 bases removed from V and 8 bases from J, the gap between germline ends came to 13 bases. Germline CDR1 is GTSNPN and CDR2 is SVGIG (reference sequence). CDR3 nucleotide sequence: TGTGCCTGCGGAGAAAATAGGGAAAAACTGTTTTTT. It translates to CACGENREKLFF.

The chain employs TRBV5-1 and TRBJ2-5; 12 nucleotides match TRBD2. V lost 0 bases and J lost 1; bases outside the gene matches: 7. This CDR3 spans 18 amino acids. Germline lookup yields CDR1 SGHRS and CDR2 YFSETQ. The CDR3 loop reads CASSLGRTSGEIQETQYF. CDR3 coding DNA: TGCGCCAGCAGCTTGGGTCGGACTAGCGGGGAGATCCAAGAGACCCAGTACTTC.

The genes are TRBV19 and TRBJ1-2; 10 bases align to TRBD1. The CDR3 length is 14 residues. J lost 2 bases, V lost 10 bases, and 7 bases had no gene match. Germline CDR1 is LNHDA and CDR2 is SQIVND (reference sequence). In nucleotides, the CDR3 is TGTGCCACCTTGGAGGGACAGGGGAACTATGGCTACACCTTC. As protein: CATLEGQGNYGYTF.

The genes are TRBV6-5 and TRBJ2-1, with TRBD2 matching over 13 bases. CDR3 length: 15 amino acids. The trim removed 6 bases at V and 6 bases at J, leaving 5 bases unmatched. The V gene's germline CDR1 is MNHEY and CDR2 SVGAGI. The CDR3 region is CASSILAGGFNEQFF. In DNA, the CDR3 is TGTGCCAGCAGCATACTAGCGGGGGGGTTCAATGAGCAGTTCTTC.

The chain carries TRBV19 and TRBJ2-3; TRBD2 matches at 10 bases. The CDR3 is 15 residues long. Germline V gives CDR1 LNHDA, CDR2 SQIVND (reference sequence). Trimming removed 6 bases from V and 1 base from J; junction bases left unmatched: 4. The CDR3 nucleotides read TGTGCCAGTAGCCCCCTAGCGGGGGGCACAGATACGCAGTATTTT. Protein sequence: CASSPLAGGTDTQYF.

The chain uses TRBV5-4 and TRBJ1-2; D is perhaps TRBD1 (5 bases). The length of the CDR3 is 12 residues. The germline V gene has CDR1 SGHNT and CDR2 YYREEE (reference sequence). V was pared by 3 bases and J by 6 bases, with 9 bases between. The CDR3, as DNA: TGTGCCAGCAGCTGGGGGGTGAATGGCTACACCTTC. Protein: CASSWGVNGYTF.

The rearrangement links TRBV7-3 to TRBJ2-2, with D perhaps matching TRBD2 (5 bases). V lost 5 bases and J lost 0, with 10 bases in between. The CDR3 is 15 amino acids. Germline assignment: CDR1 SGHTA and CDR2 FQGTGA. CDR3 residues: CASSPRGTNTGELFF. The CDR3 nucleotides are TGTGCCAGCAGCCCACGAGGGACGAACACCGGGGAGCTGTTTTTT.

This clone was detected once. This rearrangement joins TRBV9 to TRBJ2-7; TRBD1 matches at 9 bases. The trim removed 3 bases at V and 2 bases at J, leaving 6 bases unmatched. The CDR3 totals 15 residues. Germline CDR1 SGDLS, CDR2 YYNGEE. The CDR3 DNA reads TGTGCCAGCAGCGCCGGGACAGGGCGTGCCTACGAGCAGTACTTC. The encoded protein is CASSAGTGRAYEQYF.

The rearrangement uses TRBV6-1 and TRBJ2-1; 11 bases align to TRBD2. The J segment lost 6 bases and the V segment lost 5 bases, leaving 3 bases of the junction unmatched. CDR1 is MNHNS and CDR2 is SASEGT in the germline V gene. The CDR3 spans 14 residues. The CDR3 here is CASSIGTSGNEQFF. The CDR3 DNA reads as TGTGCCAGCAGTATCGGGACTAGCGGCAATGAGCAGTTCTTC.